Each of the 21 T cell receptor beta chains below was sequenced from the same sample in a study of blood T cell repertoires in COVID-19. Data came from immunoSEQ multiplex PCR; TCRdb stores just in-frame clones and leaves some out. This sample has over 200,000 clones, with 88% found just once. Sequences were obtained from peripheral blood. The source is a human donor in a cohort sampled during active COVID-19.

The chain has TRBV28 and TRBJ2-7; tentative D call: TRBD2 (5 bases). The germline CDR1 and CDR2 sequences are MDHEN and SYDVKM. This CDR3 is built from 14 residues. Trimming pared 2 bases from V and 0 bases from J, leaving 8 bases between. The CDR3 bases are TGTGCCAGCAGTTTACCCACTAGCTCCTACGAGCAGTACTTC. Its protein product is CASSLPTSSYEQYF.

In its sample, this clone was seen once. The chain recombines TRBV12-3 or TRBV12-4 with TRBJ2-7; TRBD2 matches 11 bases. The CDR3 is 13 residues long. With 10 bases clipped from V and 2 bases from J, the junction kept 4 bases outside the gene matches. The CDR3 reads CATGTSGAYEQYF. CDR3 nucleotides: TGTGCCACCGGGACTAGCGGCGCCTACGAGCAGTACTTC.

The chain combines TRBV5-6 with TRBJ1-4; the D gene is possibly TRBD1 (5 bases). Germline V CDR1 and CDR2: SGHDT, YYEEEE. V was trimmed by 1 base and J by 7 bases, leaving 11 bases between them. CDR3 length equals 14 residues. CDR3 sequence reads: CASSLRQGGEKLFF. The CDR3 DNA reads TGTGCCAGCAGCTTGCGGCAGGGTGGTGAAAAACTGTTTTTT.

For the CDR3, the DNA is TGTGCTAGTGGTTTCAGGGAGACCCAGTACTTC. Residues: CASGFRETQYF. This rearrangement joins TRBV12-5 to TRBJ2-5, with D unresolved. Between the trimmed V and J ends, which lost 3 bases and 5 bases, there was a span of 4 bases. There are 11 residues in the CDR3. Germline V gives CDR1 LGHNT, CDR2 FRNRAP. The full variable domain, completed using reference TRBV12-5 and TRBJ2-5, is DARVTQTPRHKVTEMGQEVTMRCQPILGHNTVFWYRQTMMQGLELLAYFRNRAPLDDSGMPKDRFSAEMPDATLATLKIQPSEPRDSAVYFCASGFRETQYFGPGTRLLVL.

V gene TRBV27 combines with J gene TRBJ2-7; TRBD2 might be the D (6 bases). V shed 4 bases and J shed 4 bases, with 11 bases lying between them. CDR1 is MNHEY, CDR2 SMNVEV, per germline (reference sequence). The CDR3 is 13 residues long. The CDR3 spells CASSWGELYEQYF. In nucleotides, the CDR3 is TGTGCCAGCAGTTGGGGGGAACTATACGAGCAGTACTTC.

This clone was counted a few times. The gene calls are TRBV7-9 and TRBJ1-2, with D maybe TRBD1 (6 bases). The CDR3 has 14 amino acids. V was pared by 1 base and J by 8 bases, with 14 bases between. Germline CDR1 SEHNR, CDR2 FQNEAQ (reference sequence). The CDR3 region has the DNA TGTGCCAGCAGCTTAGGGATACAGGGTTCCGGCTACACCTTC. This gives the protein CASSLGIQGSGYTF.

The chain links TRBV28 to TRBJ2-7; 9 nucleotides match TRBD2. The germline V gene has CDR1 MDHEN and CDR2 SYDVKM. Trimming took 3 bases from V and 2 from J; bases not matched to a gene: 8. The CDR3 has 16 amino acids. CDR3 nucleotides: TGTGCCAGCAGTTTGGGTAGCGGGAGTAGGGCCTACGAGCAGTACTTC. Residues: CASSLGSGSRAYEQYF. Complete variable domain (other parts from reference TRBV28 and TRBJ2-7): DVKVTQSSRYLVKRTGEKVFLECVQDMDHENMFWYRQDPGLGLRLIYFSYDVKMKEKGDIPEGYSVSREKKERFSLILESASTNQTSMYLCASSLGSGSRAYEQYFGPGTRLTVT.

This chain connects TRBV5-1 to TRBJ1-1; the match to TRBD1 covers 8 bases. The CDR3 is 15 amino acids. Germline loops: CDR1 SGHRS, CDR2 YFSETQ. V lost 4 bases, J lost 0 bases, and 5 bases stayed unmatched. CDR3 coding DNA: TGCGCCAGCAGCGTCTGGACAGGGCTGAACACTGAAGCTTTCTTT. Amino acids: CASSVWTGLNTEAFF.

The chain couples TRBV2 to TRBJ1-5; 7 positions agree with TRBD1. CDR3 length: 14 amino acids. The V segment lost 5 bases and the J segment 7 bases; nucleotides outside the gene matches: 8. Germline CDR1 SNHLY, CDR2 FYNNEI. The CDR3 here is CASSQDRPGQPQHF. In DNA form, the CDR3 reads TGTGCCAGCAGTCAGGACAGGCCAGGGCAGCCCCAGCATTTT.

This clone came up many times. The rearrangement uses TRBV24-1 and TRBJ1-2, with 9 bases lining up with TRBD1. CDR3 length equals 14 residues. V lost 4 bases to trimming and J lost 6 bases; unmatched junction nucleotides: 5. Per germline, CDR1 KGHDR and CDR2 SFDVKD. CDR3 sequence: CATSDPNRGHGYTF. CDR3 nucleotide sequence: TGTGCCACCAGTGACCCGAACAGGGGGCATGGCTACACCTTC.

DNA for the CDR3: TGTGCCAGCAGCGACGGAGGGGAGAACACTGAAGCTTTCTTT. Its protein is CASSDGGENTEAFF. The chain employs TRBV9 and TRBJ1-1; a possible D gene is TRBD1 (5 bases). Per the germline V gene, CDR1 is SGDLS and CDR2 is YYNGEE. The germline V and J ends were trimmed by 3 bases and 1 base, with 10 bases remaining between them. This CDR3 has 14 amino acids.

V and J are TRBV6-2 or TRBV6-3 and TRBJ2-3; D is ambiguous. Trimming pared 5 bases from V and 3 bases from J, leaving 9 bases between. The germline CDR1 and CDR2 sequences are MNHEY and SVGEGT. The CDR3 runs 13 residues. The CDR3 loop reads CASSPDWTDTQYF. Written as DNA, the CDR3 is TGTGCCAGCAGTCCAGACTGGACAGATACGCAGTATTTT.

The rearrangement uses TRBV11-2 and TRBJ1-2; 8 nucleotides line up with TRBD1. Looked up from germline, CDR1 is SGHAT and CDR2 is FQNNGV. Germline trimming cut 4 bases from V and 8 bases from J; bases unmatched to any gene: 9. The length of the CDR3 is 14 residues. The CDR3 bases are TGTGCCAGCAGCTGGACCAGGGGGCCCGGGGGCTACACCTTC. The encoded protein is CASSWTRGPGGYTF.

This chain joins TRBV7-2 and TRBJ1-2, with D unresolved. The V gene's germline CDR1 is SGHTA and CDR2 FQGNSA. The CDR3 has 14 residues. The V end lost 1 base, the J end lost 5 bases, and 11 bases lay between the germline ends. DNA for the CDR3: TGTGCCAGCAGCTTAGGGCGGAGTTTATATGGCTACACCTTC. Translated, it gives CASSLGRSLYGYTF.

This rearrangement joins TRBV6-6 to TRBJ1-5, with D unresolved. V shed 7 bases and J shed 7 bases, with 11 bases lying between them. The CDR3 is 12 residues long. Germline lookup yields CDR1 MNHNY and CDR2 SVGAGI (reference sequence). CDR3 in amino acids: CASKLSGQPQHF. CDR3 sequence (DNA): TGTGCCAGCAAGCTATCCGGGCAGCCCCAGCATTTT.

In this sample, this clone turned up once. The J gene is TRBJ2-3, the V gene TRBV30, with 8 bases lining up with TRBD1. CDR1 is GTSNPN, CDR2 SVGIG, per germline (reference sequence). CDR3 length: 14 residues. Trimming cost V 1 base and J 3 bases; bases outside gene matches: 3. CDR3 amino acids: CAWSGGQVTDTQYF. In DNA form, the CDR3 reads TGTGCCTGGAGTGGGGGACAGGTGACAGATACGCAGTATTTT.

J is TRBJ1-3 and V is TRBV12-5; 7 bases are a match to TRBD1. The CDR3 is made up of 21 amino acids. CDR1 and CDR2 from the germline V gene are LGHNT and FRNRAP. The V gene end was trimmed by 4 bases and the J gene end by 0 bases; junction bases not matched to a gene: 21. CDR3 nucleotides: TGTGCTAGTGGTTGGGCGGGTAAGGGGACAGACGTTCGTCACTCTGGAAACACCATATATTTT. Translating it yields CASGWAGKGTDVRHSGNTIYF.

This sequence joins TRBV9 and TRBJ1-2; the D gene is possibly TRBD1 (6 bases). CDR1 SGDLS and CDR2 YYNGEE come from the germline V gene. Trimming left V 3 bases short and J 2 bases short, with 11 bases between. The CDR3 extends over 14 amino acids. As DNA, the CDR3 is TGTGCCAGCAGCGGGGATCAGGGGAACTATGGCTACACCTTC. This translates into CASSGDQGNYGYTF.

V and J are TRBV5-4 and TRBJ2-7; 12 positions agree with TRBD2. Per the germline V gene, CDR1 is SGHNT and CDR2 is YYREEE (reference sequence). V shed 3 bases, J shed 2 bases, and the junction held 18 bases outside the gene matches. The CDR3 runs to 20 residues. CDR3 coding DNA: TGTGCCAGCAGCTACCCTCGAATTGGACTAGCGGGATCAAACACCTACGAGCAGTACTTC. Translation: CASSYPRIGLAGSNTYEQYF.

This chain joins TRBV4-3 and TRBJ1-2, with TRBD1 matching over 10 bases. The junction had 2 bases not matched to a gene; V was cut back by 1 base and J by 6 bases. The CDR3 is made up of 14 amino acids. Germline loops: CDR1 LGHNA, CDR2 YSLEER. The CDR3 protein is CASSQGTGGNGYTF. CDR3 DNA sequence: TGCGCCAGCAGCCAAGGGACAGGGGGAAATGGCTACACCTTC.

The rearrangement joins TRBV6-5 to TRBJ1-2; 10 bases are a match to TRBD1. The CDR3 length is 15 residues. V gave up 2 bases and J gave up 8 bases; unmatched junction bases: 8. Germline loops: CDR1 MNHEY, CDR2 SVGAGI. In nucleotides, the CDR3 is TGTGCCAGCAGTTACGTGACAGGGGGCGCGTACGGCTACACCTTC. This encodes CASSYVTGGAYGYTF.